This T cell receptor (beta chain) was identified during a study of CD8 T cells in Susac syndrome. The authors reverse transcribed roughly 0.5 to 1 ug RNA with random hexamers. TCRdb independently ran MiXCR on the immunoSEQ multiplex PCR reads; one entry per CDR3 protein. The sample shows some 300,000 distinct CDR3 sequences, approximately 89% of them seen only once. After removal of 3 bases from V and 0 bases from J, the junction contained 11 bases not matched to a gene. The CDR3 consists of 18 residues. Per the germline V gene, CDR1 is SNHLY and CDR2 is FYNNEI. Isolation of CD8+ and CD4+ T cells was performed negatively, whereas enrichment of TEMRA cells was done by FACS.

Sequencing was carried out using CD8+ T cells from PBMCs. The chain joins TRBV2 to TRBJ2-7; the match to TRBD2 covers 10 bases. The sequence was obtained from a human donor with multiple sclerosis. As DNA, the CDR3 is TGTGCCAGCAGTGAGGGGAGGACTAGCGGACCGAGCTCCTACGAGCAGTACTTC. It encodes CASSEGRTSGPSSYEQYF. Based on the CDR3 plus reference TRBV2 and TRBJ2-7, the full variable domain is EPEVTQTPSHQVTQMGQEVILRCVPISNHLYFYWYRQILGQKVEFLVSFYNNEISEKSEIFDDQFSVERPDGSNFTLKIRSTKLEDSAMYFCASSEGRTSGPSSYEQYFGPGTRLTVT.